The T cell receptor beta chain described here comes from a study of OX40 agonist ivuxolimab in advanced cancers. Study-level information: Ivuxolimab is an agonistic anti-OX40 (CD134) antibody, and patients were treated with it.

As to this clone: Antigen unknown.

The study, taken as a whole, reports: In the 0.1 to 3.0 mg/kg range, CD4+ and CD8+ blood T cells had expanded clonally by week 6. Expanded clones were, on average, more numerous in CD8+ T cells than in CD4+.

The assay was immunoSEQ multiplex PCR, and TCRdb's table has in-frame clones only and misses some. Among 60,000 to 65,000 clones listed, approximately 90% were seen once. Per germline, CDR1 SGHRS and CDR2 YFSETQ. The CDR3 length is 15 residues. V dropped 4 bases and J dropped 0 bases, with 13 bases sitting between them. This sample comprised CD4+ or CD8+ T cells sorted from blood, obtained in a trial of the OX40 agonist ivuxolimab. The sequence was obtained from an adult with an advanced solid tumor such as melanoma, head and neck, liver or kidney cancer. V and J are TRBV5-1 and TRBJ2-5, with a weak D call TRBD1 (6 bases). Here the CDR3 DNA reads TGCGCCAGCAGCCCCGGGACACCAAACCAAGAGACCCAGTACTTC. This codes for CASSPGTPNQETQYF.